The 3 T cell receptor beta chains below come from one sample, sequenced in a study of blood T cell repertoires in COVID-19. The data were produced by immunoSEQ multiplex PCR, yet TCRdb's version contains in-frame clones alone and is incomplete. The sample yields about 350,000 clones, roughly 87% seen once. Sequencing was carried out using peripheral blood. The receptors here all came from a man aged 25-45 years with COVID-19, enrolled during active disease.

The chain links TRBV29-1 to TRBJ1-1; D may be TRBD1 (5 bases). With 5 bases removed from V and 5 bases from J, the gap between germline ends came to 18 bases. The CDR3 has 14 amino acids. Per the germline V gene, CDR1 is SQVTM and CDR2 is ANQGSEA. This CDR3 is CSVWLQGSQTEAFF. In DNA form, the CDR3 reads TGCAGCGTTTGGCTTCAGGGAAGTCAGACTGAAGCTTTCTTT.

The chain joins TRBV3-1 (or the pseudogene TRBV3-2) to TRBJ1-1; D unresolved. In germline, CDR1 is LGHDT, CDR2 YNNKEL (reference sequence). The CDR3 has 17 residues. V lost 1 base and J lost 4, with 19 bases in between. This chain's CDR3 is CASSQGRWIRTITEAFF. CDR3 DNA sequence: TGTGCCAGCAGCCAAGGGCGGTGGATCAGGACTATCACTGAAGCTTTCTTT.

This chain connects TRBV6-2 or TRBV6-3 to TRBJ2-3; 11 bases map to TRBD2. The V and J ends lost 6 bases and 2 bases, in that order; junction bases with no gene match: 16. Germline CDR1 MNHEY, CDR2 SVGEGT. The CDR3 spans 19 residues. This CDR3 reads CASSGGTVSGRAYTDTQYF. CDR3 coding DNA: TGTGCCAGCAGCGGCGGGACAGTTAGCGGGAGGGCCTACACAGATACGCAGTATTTT.